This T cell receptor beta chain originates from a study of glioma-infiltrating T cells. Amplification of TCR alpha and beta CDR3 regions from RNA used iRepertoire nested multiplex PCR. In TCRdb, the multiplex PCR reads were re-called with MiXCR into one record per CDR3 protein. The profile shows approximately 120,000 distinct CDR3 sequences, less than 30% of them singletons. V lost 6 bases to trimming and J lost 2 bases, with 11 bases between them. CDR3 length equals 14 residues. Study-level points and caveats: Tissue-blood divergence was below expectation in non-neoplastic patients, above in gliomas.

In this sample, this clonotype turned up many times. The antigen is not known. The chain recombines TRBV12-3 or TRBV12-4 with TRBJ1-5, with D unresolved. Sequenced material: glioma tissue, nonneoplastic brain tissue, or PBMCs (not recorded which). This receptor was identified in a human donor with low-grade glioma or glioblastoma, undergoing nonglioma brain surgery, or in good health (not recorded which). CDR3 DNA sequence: TGTGCCAGCAGCCCCGACCAGGGCAATCAGCCCCAGCATTTT. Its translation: CASSPDQGNQPQHF.